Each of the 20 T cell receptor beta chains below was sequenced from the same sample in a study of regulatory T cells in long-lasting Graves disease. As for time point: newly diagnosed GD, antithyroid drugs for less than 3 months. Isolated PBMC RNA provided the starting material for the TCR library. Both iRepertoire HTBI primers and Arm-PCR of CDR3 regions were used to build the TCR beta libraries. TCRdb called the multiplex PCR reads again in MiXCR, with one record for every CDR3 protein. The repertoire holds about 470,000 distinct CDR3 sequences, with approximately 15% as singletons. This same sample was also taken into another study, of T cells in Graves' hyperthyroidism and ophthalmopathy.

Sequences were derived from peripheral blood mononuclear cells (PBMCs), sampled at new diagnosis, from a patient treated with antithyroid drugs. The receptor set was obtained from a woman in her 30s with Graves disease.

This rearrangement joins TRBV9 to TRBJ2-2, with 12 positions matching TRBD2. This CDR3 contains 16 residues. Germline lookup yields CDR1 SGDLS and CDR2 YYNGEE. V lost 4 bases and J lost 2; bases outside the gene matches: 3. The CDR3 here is CASSLLAGGNTGELFF. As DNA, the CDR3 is TGTGCCAGCAGCTTACTAGCGGGAGGCAACACCGGGGAGCTGTTTTTT.

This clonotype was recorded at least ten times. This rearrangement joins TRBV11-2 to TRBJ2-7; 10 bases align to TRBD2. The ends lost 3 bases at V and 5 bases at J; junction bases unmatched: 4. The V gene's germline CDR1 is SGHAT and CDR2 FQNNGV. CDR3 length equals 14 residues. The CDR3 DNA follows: TGTGCCAGCAGCTTCAGCGGGAGGGGCAACGAGCAGTACTTC. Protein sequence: CASSFSGRGNEQYF.

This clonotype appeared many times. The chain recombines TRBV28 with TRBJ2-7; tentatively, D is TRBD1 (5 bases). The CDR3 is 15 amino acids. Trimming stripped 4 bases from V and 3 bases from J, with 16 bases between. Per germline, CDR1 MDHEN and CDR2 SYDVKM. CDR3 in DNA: TGTGCCAGCAGTTCCCCAGCAGGGTTAGGCTACGAGCAGTACTTC. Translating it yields CASSSPAGLGYEQYF.

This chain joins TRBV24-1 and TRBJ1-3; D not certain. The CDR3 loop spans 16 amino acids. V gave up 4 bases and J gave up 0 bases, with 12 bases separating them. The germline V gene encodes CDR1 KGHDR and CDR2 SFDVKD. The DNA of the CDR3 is TGTGCCACCAGTGACCCCACTGACGACTCTGGAAACACCATATATTTT. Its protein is CATSDPTDDSGNTIYF.

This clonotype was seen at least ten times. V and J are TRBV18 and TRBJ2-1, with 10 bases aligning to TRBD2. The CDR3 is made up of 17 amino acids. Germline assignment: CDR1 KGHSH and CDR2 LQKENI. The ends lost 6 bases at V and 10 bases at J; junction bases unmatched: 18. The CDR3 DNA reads TGTGCCAGCTCGGTAGGACTAGCGGCAACCCTCGTTGGGGAGCAGTTCTTC. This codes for CASSVGLAATLVGEQFF.

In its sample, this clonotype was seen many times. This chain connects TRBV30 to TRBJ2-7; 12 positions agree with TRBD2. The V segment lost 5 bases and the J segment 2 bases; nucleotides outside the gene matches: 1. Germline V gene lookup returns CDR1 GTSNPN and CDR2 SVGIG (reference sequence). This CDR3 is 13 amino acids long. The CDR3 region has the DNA TGTGCCTGGGGACTAGCGGGGCCCTACGAGCAGTACTTC. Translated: CAWGLAGPYEQYF.

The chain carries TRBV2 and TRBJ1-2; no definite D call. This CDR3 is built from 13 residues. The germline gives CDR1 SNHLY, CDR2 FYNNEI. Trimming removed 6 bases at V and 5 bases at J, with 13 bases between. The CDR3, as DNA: TGTGCCAGCAGGTTGGACGGAACATATGGCTACACCTTC. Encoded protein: CASRLDGTYGYTF.

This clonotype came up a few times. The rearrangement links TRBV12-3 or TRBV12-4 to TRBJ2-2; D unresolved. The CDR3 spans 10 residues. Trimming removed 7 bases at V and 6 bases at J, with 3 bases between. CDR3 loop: CASKAGELFF. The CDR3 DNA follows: TGTGCCAGCAAAGCCGGGGAGCTGTTTTTT.

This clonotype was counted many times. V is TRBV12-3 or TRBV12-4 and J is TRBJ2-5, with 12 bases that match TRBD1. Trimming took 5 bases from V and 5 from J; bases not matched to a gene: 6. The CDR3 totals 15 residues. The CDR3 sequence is CASSPGTGGLETQYF. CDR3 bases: TGTGCCAGCAGTCCTGGGACAGGGGGCTTGGAGACCCAGTACTTC.

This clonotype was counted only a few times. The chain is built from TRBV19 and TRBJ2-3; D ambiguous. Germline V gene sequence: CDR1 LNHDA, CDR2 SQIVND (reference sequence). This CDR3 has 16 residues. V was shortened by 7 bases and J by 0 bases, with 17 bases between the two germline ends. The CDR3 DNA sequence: TGTGCCAGTACTCTTCTCCCAGGTGGGAGCACAGATACGCAGTATTTT. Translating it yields CASTLLPGGSTDTQYF. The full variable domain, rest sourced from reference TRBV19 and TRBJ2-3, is DGGITQSPKYLFRKEGQNVTLSCEQNLNHDAMYWYRQDPGQGLRLIYYSQIVNDFQKGDIAEGYSVSREKKESFPLTVTSAQKNPTAFYLCASTLLPGGSTDTQYFGPGTRLTVL.

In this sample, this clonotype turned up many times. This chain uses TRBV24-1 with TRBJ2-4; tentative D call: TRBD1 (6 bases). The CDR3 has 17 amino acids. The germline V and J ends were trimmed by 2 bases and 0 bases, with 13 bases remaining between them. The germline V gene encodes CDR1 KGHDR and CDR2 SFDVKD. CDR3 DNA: TGTGCCACCAGTGATTCGGGACACCCTCTAGCCAAAAACATTCAGTACTTC. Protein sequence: CATSDSGHPLAKNIQYF.

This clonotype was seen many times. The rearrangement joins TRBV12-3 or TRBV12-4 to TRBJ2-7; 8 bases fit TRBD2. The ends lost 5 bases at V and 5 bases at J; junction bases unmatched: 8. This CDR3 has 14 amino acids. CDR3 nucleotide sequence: TGTGCCAGCAGTAGGAGCGGGGGCCTCGACGAGCAGTACTTC. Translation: CASSRSGGLDEQYF.

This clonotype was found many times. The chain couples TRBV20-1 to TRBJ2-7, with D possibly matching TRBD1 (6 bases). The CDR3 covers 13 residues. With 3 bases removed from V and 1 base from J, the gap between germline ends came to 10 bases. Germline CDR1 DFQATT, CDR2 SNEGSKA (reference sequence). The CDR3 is CSARGTISYEQYF. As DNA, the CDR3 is TGCAGTGCTAGGGGGACAATTTCCTACGAGCAGTACTTC.

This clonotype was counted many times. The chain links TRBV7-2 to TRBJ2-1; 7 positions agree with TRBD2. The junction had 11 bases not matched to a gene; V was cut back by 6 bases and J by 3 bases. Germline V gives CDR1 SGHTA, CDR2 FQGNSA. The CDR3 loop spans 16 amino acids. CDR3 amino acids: CASRPPTGGGYNEQFF. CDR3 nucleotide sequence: TGTGCCAGCAGGCCTCCTACGGGAGGAGGCTACAATGAGCAGTTCTTC.

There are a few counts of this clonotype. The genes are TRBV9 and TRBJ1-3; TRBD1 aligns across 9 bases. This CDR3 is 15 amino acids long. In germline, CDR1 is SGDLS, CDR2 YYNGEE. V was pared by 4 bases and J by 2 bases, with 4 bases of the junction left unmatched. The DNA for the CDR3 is TGTGCCAGCAGCTCCCGGACAGGGGCTGGAAACACCATATATTTT. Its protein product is CASSSRTGAGNTIYF.

The CDR3 DNA is TGTGCCAGCAGCTCAGCGGGACTCACAACGTACTTC. This gives the protein CASSSAGLTTYF. The chain is built from TRBV5-6 and TRBJ2-7, with 7 bases fitting TRBD2. The germline V gene encodes CDR1 SGHDT and CDR2 YYEEEE. Trimming removed 3 bases from V and 12 bases from J; junction bases left unmatched: 9. The CDR3 spans 12 residues.

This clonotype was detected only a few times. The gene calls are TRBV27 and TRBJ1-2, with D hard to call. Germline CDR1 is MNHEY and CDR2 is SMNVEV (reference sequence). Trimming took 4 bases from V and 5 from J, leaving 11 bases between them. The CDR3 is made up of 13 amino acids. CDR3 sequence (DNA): TGTGCCAGCAGTTCGGAGGGCTGGTATGGCTACACCTTC. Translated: CASSSEGWYGYTF.

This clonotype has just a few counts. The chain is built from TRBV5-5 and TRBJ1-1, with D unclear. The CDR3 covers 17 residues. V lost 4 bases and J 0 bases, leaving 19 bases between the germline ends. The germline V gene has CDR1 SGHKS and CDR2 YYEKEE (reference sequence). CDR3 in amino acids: CASSRTPGEGMNTEAFF. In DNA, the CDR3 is TGTGCCAGCAGCAGAACTCCAGGCGAGGGAATGAACACTGAAGCTTTCTTT.

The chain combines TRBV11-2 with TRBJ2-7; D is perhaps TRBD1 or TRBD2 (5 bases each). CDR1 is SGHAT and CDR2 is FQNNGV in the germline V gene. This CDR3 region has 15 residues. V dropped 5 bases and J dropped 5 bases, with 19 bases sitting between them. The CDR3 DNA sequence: TGTGCCAGCAGCGAGGGACGCAACAAGGTGAACGAGCAGTACTTC. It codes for CASSEGRNKVNEQYF.

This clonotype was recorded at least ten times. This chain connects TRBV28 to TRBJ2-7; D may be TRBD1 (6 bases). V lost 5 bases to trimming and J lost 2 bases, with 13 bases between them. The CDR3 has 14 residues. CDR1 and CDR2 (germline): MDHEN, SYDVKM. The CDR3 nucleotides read TGTGCCAGCAGTAGGGGGAGAGAGGCCTACGAGCAGTACTTC. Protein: CASSRGREAYEQYF.